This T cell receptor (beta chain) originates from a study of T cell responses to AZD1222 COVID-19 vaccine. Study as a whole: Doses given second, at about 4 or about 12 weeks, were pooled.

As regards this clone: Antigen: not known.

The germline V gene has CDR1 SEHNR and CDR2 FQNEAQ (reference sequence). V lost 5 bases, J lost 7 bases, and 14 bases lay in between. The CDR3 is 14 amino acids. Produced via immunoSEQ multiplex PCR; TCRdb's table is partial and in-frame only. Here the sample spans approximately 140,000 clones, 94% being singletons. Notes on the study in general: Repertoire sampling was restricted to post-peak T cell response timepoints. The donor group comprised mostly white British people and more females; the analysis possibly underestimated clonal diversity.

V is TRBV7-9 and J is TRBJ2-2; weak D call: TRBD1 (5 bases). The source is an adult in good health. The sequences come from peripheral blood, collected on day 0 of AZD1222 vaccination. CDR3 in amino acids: CASSGATVIGELFF. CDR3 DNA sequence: TGTGCCAGCAGCGGGGCGACCGTAATCGGGGAGCTGTTTTTT. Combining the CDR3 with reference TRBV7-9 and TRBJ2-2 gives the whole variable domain DTGVSQNPRHKITKRGQNVTFRCDPISEHNRLYWYRQTLGQGPEFLTYFQNEAQLEKSRLLSDRFSAERPKGSFSTLEIQRTEQGDSAMYLCASSGATVIGELFFGEGSRLTVL.